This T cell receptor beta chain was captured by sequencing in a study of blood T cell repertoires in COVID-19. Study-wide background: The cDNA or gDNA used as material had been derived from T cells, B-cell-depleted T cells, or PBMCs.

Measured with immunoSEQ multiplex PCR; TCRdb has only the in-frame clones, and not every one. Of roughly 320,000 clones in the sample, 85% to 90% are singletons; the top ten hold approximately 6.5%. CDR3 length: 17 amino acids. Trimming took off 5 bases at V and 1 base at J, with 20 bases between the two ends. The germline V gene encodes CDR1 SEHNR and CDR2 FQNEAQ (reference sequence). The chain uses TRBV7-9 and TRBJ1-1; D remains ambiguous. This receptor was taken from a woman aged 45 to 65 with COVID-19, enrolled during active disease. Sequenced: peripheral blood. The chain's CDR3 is CASSPGIAEFGNTEAFF. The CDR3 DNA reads TGTGCCAGCAGCCCCGGAATTGCGGAATTCGGGAACACTGAAGCTTTCTTT.